This T cell receptor (beta chain) originates from a study of shared clonotypes between healthy human individuals. Using immunoSEQ multiplex PCR, the repertoire was profiled, and TCRdb retains in-frame clones only, with some absent. The repertoire holds about 590,000 clones, with around 95% as singletons. CD8 cells classed as naive were CD45RO-negative and positively selected for CCR7, excluding terminally differentiated effector memory CD45RA+ cells. This CDR3 has 18 residues. CDR1 is MNHNS, CDR2 SASEGT, per germline. The V gene end was trimmed by 4 bases and the J gene end by 10 bases; junction bases not matched to a gene: 22.

What was sequenced was naive CD8+ T cells sorted from blood. V gene TRBV6-1 combines with J gene TRBJ2-3; TRBD2 matches 8 bases. This receptor was taken from a woman aged 30 to 39 in good health. The CDR3 loop is CASSADSLAGLVGFAQYF. The CDR3 DNA reads TGTGCCAGCAGTGCAGACAGCCTGGCGGGACTAGTGGGGTTTGCGCAGTATTTT.